The sequence of this T cell receptor (beta chain) was determined in a study of cytomegalovirus exposure and HLA in healthy donors. Whole-study context: Sequencing of 150 million to 200 million T cells in an earlier analysis found approximately 120 million unique TCR beta sequences. Falling in the Caucasian-associated ancestry cluster were roughly 80% of under 500 genotyped donors. Study-level results: Later on, a genetic analysis was performed. It linked a missense variant in DCLRE1C with V- and J-gene trimming of TCR beta.

The PCR had 60 Vbeta and 13 Jbeta primers. Sequenced by immunoSEQ multiplex PCR; TCRdb stores in-frame clones only, minus some. This repertoire shows under 100,000 clones, around 81% found once; its top ten account for around 4.2%. Trimming removed 1 base from V and 3 bases from J; junction bases left unmatched: 2. The CDR3 extends over 15 amino acids. Germline CDR1 reads LNHNV; CDR2 reads YYDKDF (reference sequence). This clone has only a few counts. Its matching antigen is unknown. Material: PBMCs. The sequence came from a woman aged 70-85 years in good health and CMV-seropositive. The V call is TRBV15, the J call TRBJ2-2; TRBD2 matches at 7 bases. CDR3 nucleotide sequence: TGTGCCACCAGCAGAGCAGCGGGGCACACCGGGGAGCTGTTTTTT. It codes for CATSRAAGHTGELFF.